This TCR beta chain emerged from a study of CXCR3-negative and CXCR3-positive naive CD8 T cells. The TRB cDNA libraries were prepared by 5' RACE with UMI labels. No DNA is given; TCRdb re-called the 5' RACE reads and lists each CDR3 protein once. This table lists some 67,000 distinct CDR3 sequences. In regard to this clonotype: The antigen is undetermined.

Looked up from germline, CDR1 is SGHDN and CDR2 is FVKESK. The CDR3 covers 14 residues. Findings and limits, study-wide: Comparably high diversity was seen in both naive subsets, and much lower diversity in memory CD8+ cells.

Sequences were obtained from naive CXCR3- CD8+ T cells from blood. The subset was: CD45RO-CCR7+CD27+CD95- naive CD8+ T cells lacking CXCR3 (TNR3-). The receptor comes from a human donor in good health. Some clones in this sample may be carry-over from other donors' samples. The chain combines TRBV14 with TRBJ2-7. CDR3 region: CASSQNSNFYEQYF. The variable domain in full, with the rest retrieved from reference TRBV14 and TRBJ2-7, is EAGVTQFPSHSVIEKGQTVTLRCDPISGHDNLYWYRRVMGKEIKFLLHFVKESKQDESGMPNNRFLAERTGGTYSTLKVQPAELEDSGVYFCASSQNSNFYEQYFGPGTRLTVT.